This note documents a single T cell receptor (beta chain) sequence. Which antigen it targets is not known. The data derive from a study of monozygotic twins with inflammatory bowel disease (dated by TCRdb to the late 2010s). Background for the entire study: In total, approximately 28 monozygotic twin pairs made up the full study: 19 Danish pairs, all IBD-discordant, plus nine German pairs, of which four were IBD-concordant and five were IBD-discordant. Within discordant pairs, disease-associated traits were sought mainly by comparing IBD patients with their genetically identical healthy co-twins. Each individual had, on average, about 151 000 unique TCRalpha sequences and 181 000 unique TCRbeta sequences available for analysis.

General findings and caveats noted by the study authors: A decrease in TCRbeta repertoire diversity, as measured by inverse Simpson index, was observed in IBD patients compared with their healthy co-twins. Because patients received different immunosuppressive treatments, the repertoires may have picked up extra background noise and variability between individuals. No single strong signal or clonotype linked to IBD turned up in the results, so the idea that one exists was not supported. Distinction between different T cell subtypes could not be achieved in the analysis. Concordant and discordant twins showed no difference in repertoire similarity, possibly because of limited statistical power. IBD patients shared fewer clonotypes with other individuals than healthy twins did, most markedly in patients showing signs of disease activity.

The method was 5' RACE. Each TCR library was prepared from roughly 3.5 ug of total RNA. cDNA was synthesized with SMARTScribe reverse transcriptase in eight separate reactions per sample. During cDNA synthesis, template switching introduced unique molecular identifiers that contained a 6-nucleotide sample barcode. Two nested PCRs of about 15 and 9 cycles amplified the TCRalpha and TCRbeta cDNA, and bead purification followed each PCR. Before amplification, the cDNA was treated with uracil DNA-glycosylase and purified using the QIAquick PCR purification kit. The second PCR was the step at which Illumina TruSeq-compatible adapters and sample-specific barcodes were added. TapeStation and Qubit were used to check library quality and concentration, and 4.5 to 6 ng of each library was pooled. Sequencing of pooled libraries was carried out on an Illumina HiSeq2500 single-index Rapid Run using 2 x 100 bp reads and custom sequencing primers. The published analysis was carried out like this. MiGEC version 1.2.6 was used for UMI-based consensus assembly, which corrected PCR and sequencing errors. MiXCR version 2.1.1 handled V(D)J alignment, clonotype assembly and CDR3 extraction. To normalise gene usage, clonotype sharing and MAIT/NKT TCR abundance, the analysis used the top 1000, 10 000 and 20 000 clonotypes per sample. After downsampling to 27 000 UMIs, diversity was calculated as the inverse Simpson index using the vegan R package. Paired Mann-Whitney U tests on discordant twin pairs were used, with Benjamini-Hochberg multiple-testing correction. Once TCRdb had reprocessed the reads, it stored one entry per CDR3 protein sequence and supplied no DNA. These V and J calls derive from TCRdb rather than the authors' analysis. The sample table on file contains about 200,000 distinct CDR3 sequences. The leading ten clones occupy roughly 7.5% of the sample.

From each donor, an approximately 2.5 ml peripheral blood sample was drawn into PAXgene tubes and stored at -80 degrees C. Without T cell sorting, total RNA was isolated from whole blood using the PAXgene blood miRNA kit on an automated QIAcube. Peripheral blood from monozygotic twin pairs who were concordant or discordant for inflammatory bowel disease underwent deep TCRalpha and TCRbeta repertoire profiling using unique molecular barcoding. Smoking habits were recorded for all twin pairs, and individuals were classified as current, former or never smokers. According to the germline V gene (reference sequence), CDR1 reads LNHDA and CDR2 reads SQIVND. The CDR3 covers 12 residues, taking in both the cysteine and the phenylalanine. The DNA is unrecorded.

Input material: blood. Here the chain combines TRBV19 and TRBJ2-7. This clonotype was obtained from a human donor with ulcerative colitis or Crohn's disease, or a healthy co-twin of an affected twin (not recorded which). The CDR3 region has the sequence CASTDGSYEQYF. With the rest looked up from the reference TRBV19 and TRBJ2-7 genes rather than sequenced, the full variable domain is DGGITQSPKYLFRKEGQNVTLSCEQNLNHDAMYWYRQDPGQGLRLIYYSQIVNDFQKGDIAEGYSVSREKKESFPLTVTSAQKNPTAFYLCASTDGSYEQYFGPGTRLTVT.